This T cell receptor beta chain was identified during a study of T-cell reconstitution after alpha-beta-depleted transplantation in children. In regard to this clonotype: Antigen specificity is unknown.

Trimming cost V 4 bases and J 6 bases; bases outside gene matches: 6. This CDR3 comprises 14 residues. Per germline, CDR1 LGHDT and CDR2 YNNKEL (reference sequence). Study-wide points: The study traced high day-60 TCRbeta diversity in some patients to surviving recipient T cells and thymic progenitors. Two months or so post-transplant, alpha-beta T cells reportedly derived from several hundred expanded graft clones.

The TCRbeta library was prepared with unique molecular identifiers. TCRdb recomputed calls from the PCR reads with MiXCR, one row per CDR3 protein. The sample shows around 450,000 distinct CDR3 sequences, roughly 44% of them seen only once. J is TRBJ1-2 and V is TRBV3-1; 9 bases are shared with TRBD1. The sequences come from PBMCs, collected before TCRalphabeta/CD19-depleted stem cell transplant. The clonotype originates from a girl aged 2-15 years with aplastic anemia, due to receive a stem cell transplant. In DNA, the CDR3 is TGTGCCAGCAGCCGACCGGGACAGGGAAATGGCTACACCTTC. Its translation is CASSRPGQGNGYTF.